Presented here are 30 T cell receptor beta chains from one specimen sequenced in a study of T cell repertoires in cytomegalovirus infection. MiXCR was run by TCRdb on the reads, yielding one entry per CDR3 protein. The table has roughly 310,000 distinct CDR3 sequences, about 17% seen once. Sequenced sample: PBMCs. The receptors stem from a human donor in good health (CMV status not recorded). Some clones in this sample may be carry-over from other donors' samples.

This clonotype was observed a few times. A read error is possible here, since a much larger clone lies one base away. The rearrangement joins TRBV2 to TRBJ2-7, with TRBD2 matching over 12 bases. Per the germline V gene, CDR1 is SNHLY and CDR2 is FYNNEI. The length of the CDR3 is 14 residues. Trimming removed 7 bases from V and 2 bases from J; junction bases left unmatched: 3. In nucleotides, the CDR3 is TGTGCCAGCACCCCTAGCGGGGGGGCCTACGAGCAGTACTTC. Its protein is CASTPSGGAYEQYF.

CDR3 coding DNA: TGTGCCAGCAGCCAAGCTCACCAATGGGGACTAGCGGGGGGGCTCCAAGAGACCCAGTACTTC. Residues: CASSQAHQWGLAGGLQETQYF. The chain recombines TRBV4-2 with TRBJ2-5; TRBD2 aligns across 16 bases. The CDR3 extends over 21 amino acids. Germline V lookup: CDR1 LGHNA, CDR2 YNFKEQ. V was pared by 1 base and J by 1 base, with 12 bases of the junction left unmatched.

This clonotype occurred many times. The CDR3 here is CASSLQGSYSPLHF. The CDR3 DNA follows: TGTGCCAGCAGTCTACAGGGTAGTTATTCACCCCTCCACTTT. This chain uses TRBV12-3 or TRBV12-4 with TRBJ1-6, with D tentatively TRBD1 (6 bases). The CDR3 loop spans 14 amino acids. Trimming took off 5 bases at V and 8 bases at J, with 13 bases between the two ends.

V usage is TRBV12-3 or TRBV12-4 and J usage is TRBJ2-1; D unresolved. The V end was cut by 7 bases, the J end by 7 bases, with 14 bases between. The CDR3 extends over 13 amino acids. CDR3 bases: TGTGCCAGCACCCGATCGGTAGTAAATGAGCAGTTCTTC. The encoded protein is CASTRSVVNEQFF.

This clonotype has at least ten counts. The chain has TRBV28 and TRBJ2-7, with D perhaps being TRBD1 or TRBD2 (5 bases each). The germline V and J ends were trimmed by 4 bases and 3 bases, with 28 bases remaining between them. From germline, CDR1 is MDHEN and CDR2 SYDVKM. CDR3 size: 19 residues. The CDR3 reads CASSSPGSRGRLPFYEQYF. In DNA form, the CDR3 reads TGTGCCAGCAGTTCGCCAGGATCTAGGGGACGTCTCCCCTTCTACGAGCAGTACTTC.

V usage is TRBV5-4 and J usage is TRBJ2-6, with a tentative D call TRBD1 (6 bases). V was pared by 9 bases and J by 1 base, with 14 bases between. This CDR3 has 15 residues. The V gene's germline CDR1 is SGHNT and CDR2 YYREEE (reference sequence). In DNA form, the CDR3 reads TGTGCCACTACAACCAGGGGTTCTGGGGCCAACGTCCTGACTTTC. Translated, it gives CATTTRGSGANVLTF.

Ten or more counts support this clonotype. The V gene is TRBV20-1, the J gene TRBJ1-1; D possibly corresponds to TRBD1 (5 bases). In germline, CDR1 is DFQATT, CDR2 SNEGSKA (reference sequence). V was shortened by 4 bases and J by 0 bases, with 12 bases between the two germline ends. This CDR3 is built from 14 residues. CDR3 coding DNA: TGCAGTGCTACTAACGGACACATGAACACTGAAGCTTTCTTT. It specifies CSATNGHMNTEAFF.

This clonotype was recorded many times. V and J are TRBV28 and TRBJ1-5; 9 nucleotides align to TRBD1. CDR1 MDHEN and CDR2 SYDVKM come from the germline V gene. J gave up 5 bases and V 5 bases, and 10 bases lay outside the gene matches. The CDR3 is made up of 16 amino acids. The CDR3 coding sequence is TGTGCCAGCAGTGGGGTTGGGACAGGGTGGGATCAGCCCCAGCATTTT. Protein product: CASSGVGTGWDQPQHF.

To note about this clonotype: This sequence may be a read error, since a much larger clone differs from it by one base. The chain recombines TRBV9 with TRBJ2-5; TRBD1 aligns across 8 bases. Germline CDR1 SGDLS, CDR2 YYNGEE. The CDR3 length is 16 residues. V shed 0 bases, J shed 4 bases, and the junction held 8 bases outside the gene matches. The CDR3: CASSVGSRGLRETQYF. In nucleotides, the CDR3 is TGTGCCAGCAGCGTAGGATCCAGGGGGCTCAGAGAGACCCAGTACTTC. The whole variable domain, remainder taken from reference TRBV9 and TRBJ2-5, is DSGVTQTPKHLITATGQRVTLRCSPRSGDLSVYWYQQSLDQGLQFLIQYYNGEERAKGNILERFSAQQFPDLHSELNLSSLELGDSALYFCASSVGSRGLRETQYFGPGTRLLVL.

The chain recombines TRBV20-1 with TRBJ2-1; D perhaps matches TRBD2 (7 bases). CDR3 size: 13 residues. The germline gives CDR1 DFQATT, CDR2 SNEGSKA (reference sequence). CDR3 DNA: TGCAGCATCCGGGGGGCGGCCGTCAATGAGCAGTTCTTC. It specifies CSIRGAAVNEQFF.

J is TRBJ2-5 and V is TRBV20-1; 7 nucleotides line up with TRBD2. There are 15 residues in the CDR3. Germline lookup yields CDR1 DFQATT and CDR2 SNEGSKA (reference sequence). After removal of 6 bases from V and 2 bases from J, the junction contained 12 bases not matched to a gene. Written as DNA, the CDR3 is TGCAGTGCCCCAAGGGCTAGCGGAGCACAAGAGACCCAGTACTTC. Translation gives CSAPRASGAQETQYF.

The rearrangement joins TRBV7-6 to TRBJ1-2, with 7 bases fitting TRBD1. The CDR3 runs 15 residues. V lost 5 bases and J lost 4; bases outside the gene matches: 10. Looked up from germline, CDR1 is SGHVS and CDR2 is FNYEAQ. CDR3 DNA: TGTGCCAGCAGCATGAGGACAGGACCTACCTATGGCTACACCTTC. It yields the protein CASSMRTGPTYGYTF.

The V and J genes are TRBV12-3 or TRBV12-4 and TRBJ1-4; no clear D gene. The CDR3 is 14 residues long. V was clipped by 3 bases and J by 5 bases, with 10 bases between them. The CDR3 here is CASSFQDLNEKLFF. DNA for the CDR3: TGTGCCAGCAGTTTCCAAGACCTGAATGAAAAACTGTTTTTT.

The chain uses TRBV6-6 and TRBJ1-2; D is uncertain. The germline gives CDR1 MNHNY, CDR2 SVGAGI (reference sequence). V lost 6 bases and J lost 2, with 13 bases in between. The CDR3 contains 14 residues. The CDR3 loop is CASSYDILNYGYTF. In DNA form, the CDR3 reads TGTGCCAGCAGCTACGACATTCTGAACTATGGCTACACCTTC.

This clonotype was found a few times. The genes are TRBV28 and TRBJ1-5; no firm D call. This CDR3 is 14 amino acids long. Germline V gene lookup returns CDR1 MDHEN and CDR2 SYDVKM. Trimming stripped 4 bases from V and 2 bases from J, with 9 bases between. The CDR3 bases are TGTGCCAGCAGTTCCGGTGGGGGCAATCAGCCCCAGCATTTT. Its protein is CASSSGGGNQPQHF.

V gene TRBV29-1 combines with J gene TRBJ1-4; a weak D match, TRBD1 (5 bases). With 3 bases removed from V and 10 bases from J, the gap between germline ends came to 15 bases. There are 13 residues in the CDR3. Looked up from germline, CDR1 is SQVTM and CDR2 is ANQGSEA. In nucleotides, the CDR3 is TGCAGCGTTGATGGTGGGGGATGGGGAAAACTGTTTTTT. Protein: CSVDGGGWGKLFF.

The chain carries TRBV20-1 and TRBJ1-2; the D is unclear. This CDR3 spans 12 amino acids. V lost 4 bases and J lost 6, with 12 bases in between. Per the germline V gene, CDR1 is DFQATT and CDR2 is SNEGSKA (reference sequence). CDR3 amino acids: CSATTYPDGYTF. The CDR3 DNA is TGCAGTGCTACGACATATCCTGATGGCTACACCTTC.

This chain uses TRBV20-1 with TRBJ2-7; D is possibly TRBD1 (6 bases). The CDR3 is made up of 13 amino acids. Germline V CDR1 and CDR2: DFQATT, SNEGSKA (reference sequence). The V end lost 5 bases, the J end lost 0 bases, and 11 bases lay between the germline ends. The CDR3 region is CSAGRDISYEQYF. In DNA, the CDR3 is TGCAGTGCTGGCCGGGACATCTCCTACGAGCAGTACTTC.

This clonotype was observed at least ten times. The V call is TRBV7-6, the J call TRBJ2-3; 8 bases match TRBD2. Germline V CDR1 and CDR2: SGHVS, FNYEAQ. The CDR3 runs to 18 residues. After removal of 5 bases from V and 0 bases from J, the junction contained 13 bases not matched to a gene. CDR3 coding DNA: TGTGCCAGCAGCCCTAACGGGGGTAGCGGGGAAAGCACAGATACGCAGTATTTT. The encoded protein is CASSPNGGSGESTDTQYF.

This sequence joins TRBV9 and TRBJ1-6, with TRBD1 as a possible D gene (6 bases). Per germline, CDR1 SGDLS and CDR2 YYNGEE. The CDR3 is 16 residues long. The germline V and J ends were trimmed by 4 bases and 0 bases, with 11 bases remaining between them. CDR3 sequence: CASSRGGSSYNSPLHF. The CDR3, as DNA: TGTGCCAGCAGCCGAGGGGGGAGCTCCTATAATTCACCCCTCCACTTT.

The V gene is TRBV20-1, the J gene TRBJ2-4; D is possibly TRBD2 (5 bases). Germline V gives CDR1 DFQATT, CDR2 SNEGSKA (reference sequence). With 0 bases removed from V and 4 bases from J, the gap between germline ends came to 16 bases. This CDR3 is 16 amino acids long. The CDR3 region has the DNA TGCAGTGCTAGAGATCGCGTTTTCGGCGGGAAAAACATTCAGTACTTC. It translates to CSARDRVFGGKNIQYF.

The CDR3 region has the DNA TGCGCCAGCAGCTTCCAGAGCACAGATACGCAGTATTTT. Translated: CASSFQSTDTQYF. The rearrangement joins TRBV5-1 to TRBJ2-3; D not resolved. CDR3 length equals 13 residues. V lost 2 bases and J lost 0, with 4 bases in between. CDR1 SGHRS and CDR2 YFSETQ come from the germline V gene.

This clonotype was seen many times. J is TRBJ2-5 and V is TRBV20-1; 9 bases line up with TRBD2. Unmatched junction bases numbered 6, after V lost 4 bases and J lost 3 bases. The CDR3 extends over 14 amino acids. Germline V gene sequence: CDR1 DFQATT, CDR2 SNEGSKA (reference sequence). CDR3 DNA sequence: TGCAGTGCTACGCGACTAGCGGAAGAAGAGACCCAGTACTTC. Its protein is CSATRLAEEETQYF.

There are a few counts of this clonotype. The chain carries TRBV6-2 or TRBV6-3 and TRBJ2-5, with D hard to call. The CDR3 extends over 17 amino acids. V lost 8 bases, J lost 1 base, and 23 bases lay in between. Germline values: CDR1 MNHEY, CDR2 SVGEGT. The CDR3 sequence: CASDFSIPTGRQETQYF. The CDR3 bases are TGTGCCAGCGATTTTAGCATCCCGACCGGCCGCCAAGAGACCCAGTACTTC.

J is TRBJ1-2 and V is TRBV5-4, with a weak D call TRBD1 (5 bases). Germline lookup yields CDR1 SGHNT and CDR2 YYREEE (reference sequence). The V and J ends lost 1 base and 8 bases respectively, with 15 bases between them. CDR3 length: 14 residues. CDR3 sequence: CASSLWQGINGYTF. CDR3 nucleotides: TGTGCCAGCAGCTTGTGGCAGGGTATAAACGGCTACACCTTC. Full variable domain (remainder filled in from reference TRBV5-4 and TRBJ1-2): ETGVTQSPTHLIKTRGQQVTLRCSSQSGHNTVSWYQQALGQGPQFIFQYYREEENGRGNFPPRFSGLQFPNYSSELNVNALELDDSALYLCASSLWQGINGYTFGSGTRLTVV.

V gene TRBV20-1 combines with J gene TRBJ1-4; D uncertain. Germline V gene data show CDR1 as DFQATT and CDR2 as SNEGSKA (reference sequence). Deletions cut 1 base from V and 10 bases from J, with 13 bases between. The CDR3 extends over 13 amino acids. The CDR3 reads CSARVAGGGKLFF. CDR3 nucleotides: TGCAGTGCTAGAGTGGCAGGCGGTGGAAAACTGTTTTTT.

Ten or more counts support this clonotype. The chain employs TRBV19 and TRBJ1-6; TRBD1 is a possible D gene (5 bases). Per germline, CDR1 LNHDA and CDR2 SQIVND (reference sequence). The CDR3 loop spans 18 amino acids. Trimming stripped 4 bases from V and 1 base from J, with 17 bases between. CDR3 coding DNA: TGTGCCAGTAGTAATCCCACCGGGACGTGGTCCTATAATTCACCCCTCCACTTT. Translated, it gives CASSNPTGTWSYNSPLHF. The full variable domain, its missing parts supplied by reference TRBV19 and TRBJ1-6, is DGGITQSPKYLFRKEGQNVTLSCEQNLNHDAMYWYRQDPGQGLRLIYYSQIVNDFQKGDIAEGYSVSREKKESFPLTVTSAQKNPTAFYLCASSNPTGTWSYNSPLHFGNGTRLTVT.

The table lists this clonotype with many counts. The chain links TRBV10-3 to TRBJ2-1; D call uncertain. Trimming pared 6 bases from V and 7 bases from J, leaving 10 bases between. The CDR3 has 12 amino acids. Germline V CDR1 and CDR2: ENHRY, SYGVKD. CDR3 amino acids: CAIRDGGNEQFF. The CDR3 DNA reads TGTGCCATCAGGGACGGTGGGAATGAGCAGTTCTTC.

This clonotype was detected many times. The rearrangement uses TRBV7-3 and TRBJ1-1, with D uncertain. V lost 2 bases to trimming and J lost 1 base, with 5 bases between them. CDR1 and CDR2 from the germline V gene are SGHTA and FQGTGA. CDR3 length equals 13 residues. CDR3 sequence: CASSLHENTEAFF. The CDR3 nucleotides are TGTGCCAGCAGCTTACACGAGAACACTGAAGCTTTCTTT.

This clonotype has ten or more counts. The chain has TRBV19 and TRBJ2-2, with D possibly being TRBD1 (5 bases). CDR3 size: 14 residues. Per germline, CDR1 LNHDA and CDR2 SQIVND (reference sequence). V was trimmed by 9 bases and J by 1 base, leaving 12 bases between them. Here the CDR3 DNA reads TGTGCCAGCAGTCGGCAGGGGAACACCGGGGAGCTGTTTTTT. It specifies CASSRQGNTGELFF.